The next 26 T cell receptor beta chains were all read from a single sample in a study of technical replicates of blood from a few donors. Data came from immunoSEQ multiplex PCR; TCRdb stores just in-frame clones and leaves some out. The profile shows about 97,000 clones, just under 95% of them singletons. Material: T cells isolated from PBMCs. The source of these receptors is a human donor in good health.

The V and J genes are TRBV6-5 and TRBJ2-1; 15 bases align to TRBD2. Germline values: CDR1 MNHEY, CDR2 SVGAGI. CDR3 length equals 15 residues. The V segment lost 5 bases and the J segment 7 bases; nucleotides outside the gene matches: 3. The DNA for the CDR3 is TGTGCCAGCAGTCTCGGGACTAGCGGGAGGAATGAGCAGTTCTTC. It codes for CASSLGTSGRNEQFF.

The gene calls are TRBV9 and TRBJ2-3, with a possible D match to TRBD2 (5 bases). The CDR3 loop spans 15 amino acids. The V gene lost 1 base and the J gene lost 3 bases, with 12 bases spanning the gap. Germline-derived CDR1 and CDR2 are SGDLS and YYNGEE. CDR3 bases: TGTGCCAGCAGCGTATGGTTCGGGGAAACAGATACGCAGTATTTT. This translates into CASSVWFGETDTQYF.

The V gene is TRBV5-4, the J gene TRBJ2-1; 7 bases match TRBD2. In germline, CDR1 is SGHNT, CDR2 YYREEE (reference sequence). Losses at the gene ends were 0 bases for V and 3 bases for J; bases not matched to a gene: 6. The length of the CDR3 is 16 residues. This CDR3 reads CASSLEASGHYNEQFF. The CDR3 coding sequence is TGTGCCAGCAGCTTGGAGGCTAGCGGACACTACAATGAGCAGTTCTTC. The full variable domain, rest sourced from reference TRBV5-4 and TRBJ2-1, is ETGVTQSPTHLIKTRGQQVTLRCSSQSGHNTVSWYQQALGQGPQFIFQYYREEENGRGNFPPRFSGLQFPNYSSELNVNALELDDSALYLCASSLEASGHYNEQFFGPGTRLTVL.

The rearrangement links TRBV6-6 to TRBJ2-7; 9 nucleotides align to TRBD1. Germline CDR1 MNHNY, CDR2 SVGAGI (reference sequence). The V gene end was trimmed by 5 bases and the J gene end by 4 bases; junction bases not matched to a gene: 9. The CDR3 is 15 residues long. Written as DNA, the CDR3 is TGTGCCAGCAGTCAGACTAGGACAGGGGTGTACGAGCAGTACTTC. It encodes CASSQTRTGVYEQYF.

The rearrangement joins TRBV7-2 to TRBJ2-1, with TRBD2 matching over 9 bases. V trimming: 0 bases; J trimming: 5 bases; junction bases outside the gene matches: 8. This CDR3 contains 17 residues. Germline values: CDR1 SGHTA, CDR2 FQGNSA. This CDR3 reads CASSLALSGRNNNEQFF. CDR3 in DNA: TGTGCCAGCAGCTTAGCGCTGAGCGGGAGGAATAACAATGAGCAGTTCTTC.

The V and J genes are TRBV9 and TRBJ1-2; D is unclear. Looked up from germline, CDR1 is SGDLS and CDR2 is YYNGEE. V lost 1 base and J 5 bases, leaving 3 bases between the germline ends. The CDR3 has 11 residues. This CDR3 is CASSVQYGYTF. The DNA of the CDR3 is TGTGCCAGCAGCGTACAATATGGCTACACCTTC. The full variable domain, its missing parts supplied by reference TRBV9 and TRBJ1-2, is DSGVTQTPKHLITATGQRVTLRCSPRSGDLSVYWYQQSLDQGLQFLIQYYNGEERAKGNILERFSAQQFPDLHSELNLSSLELGDSALYFCASSVQYGYTFGSGTRLTVV.

This chain links TRBV2 with TRBJ1-1; 8 bases map to TRBD1. The CDR3 extends over 13 amino acids. The J segment lost 8 bases and the V segment lost 4 bases, leaving 6 bases of the junction unmatched. CDR1 is SNHLY and CDR2 is FYNNEI in the germline V gene. The CDR3 loop reads CASSGGGQAEAFF. CDR3 nucleotides: TGTGCCAGCAGTGGGGGGGGACAGGCAGAAGCTTTCTTT.

Here the CDR3 DNA reads TGCGCCAGCAGCTTGGGTCCTATAGCGGGGGCTTTTTACAATGAGCAGTTCTTC. Protein sequence: CASSLGPIAGAFYNEQFF. The V call is TRBV5-1, the J call TRBJ2-1; the match to TRBD2 covers 9 bases. The CDR3 is 18 residues long. From germline, CDR1 is SGHRS and CDR2 YFSETQ. With V trimmed by 0 bases and J by 4 bases, 11 bases remained unmatched.

The chain recombines TRBV7-9 with TRBJ2-5, with a tentative D call TRBD1 (5 bases). The germline CDR1 and CDR2 sequences are SEHNR and FQNEAQ (reference sequence). V lost 2 bases and J 10 bases, leaving 20 bases between the germline ends. This CDR3 has 15 amino acids. The CDR3 sequence: CASSLRQGQSFDQYF. The CDR3 nucleotides read TGTGCCAGCAGCTTAAGGCAGGGCCAGTCGTTTGACCAGTACTTC.

The genes are TRBV6-5 and TRBJ2-3; 9 bases align to TRBD1. J was trimmed by 6 bases and V by 4 bases; bases with no gene match: 5. The CDR3 totals 14 residues. Germline assignment: CDR1 MNHEY and CDR2 SVGAGI. CDR3 region: CASSWGDRDDTQYF. CDR3 bases: TGTGCCAGCAGTTGGGGGGACAGGGACGATACGCAGTATTTT.

The genes are TRBV5-1 and TRBJ2-5, with TRBD2 matching 9 bases. This CDR3 contains 17 residues. Trimming at V came to 1 base and at J to 0 bases, leaving 7 bases not matched to a gene. Germline V gene sequence: CDR1 SGHRS, CDR2 YFSETQ. CDR3 nucleotide sequence: TGCGCCAGCAGCTTGATCGGACTAGCGAAAAACCAAGAGACCCAGTACTTC. As protein: CASSLIGLAKNQETQYF.

This clone was counted between two and nine times. This chain links TRBV18 with TRBJ1-4, with D unclear. With 6 bases removed from V and 2 bases from J, the gap between germline ends came to 7 bases. The germline gives CDR1 KGHSH, CDR2 LQKENI. CDR3 length equals 13 residues. CDR3 in DNA: TGTGCCAGCTCCCCTAGCACTAATGAAAAACTGTTTTTT. It encodes CASSPSTNEKLFF.

This rearrangement joins TRBV19 to TRBJ1-1; TRBD1 aligns across 8 bases. CDR1 is LNHDA and CDR2 is SQIVND in the germline V gene (reference sequence). CDR3 size: 15 residues. Trimming at V came to 3 bases and at J to 5 bases, leaving 8 bases not matched to a gene. Here the CDR3 reads CASSIPTGGRTEAFF. The CDR3, as DNA: TGTGCCAGTAGTATCCCTACAGGGGGTCGGACTGAAGCTTTCTTT.

The chain has TRBV7-3 and TRBJ2-7; 7 positions agree with TRBD1. CDR3 size: 15 residues. CDR1 SGHTA and CDR2 FQGTGA come from the germline V gene. V shed 6 bases and J 2 bases; nucleotides not matched to a gene: 10. The CDR3 here is CASSPGTVVAYEQYF. The CDR3, as DNA: TGTGCCAGCAGTCCCGGGACAGTCGTTGCCTACGAGCAGTACTTC.

J is TRBJ2-1 and V is TRBV19, with TRBD2 identical over 8 bases. V lost 4 bases to trimming and J lost 10 bases; unmatched junction nucleotides: 3. The germline V gene has CDR1 LNHDA and CDR2 SQIVND (reference sequence). The CDR3 consists of 12 residues. The CDR3 DNA follows: TGTGCCAGTAGTACCTTAGCGGGAGAGCAGTTCTTC. It specifies CASSTLAGEQFF.

V usage is TRBV4-2 and J usage is TRBJ2-7; possibly TRBD1 for D (6 bases). The CDR3 has 13 amino acids. V shed 4 bases and J shed 1 base, with 8 bases lying between them. In germline, CDR1 is LGHNA, CDR2 YNFKEQ. The CDR3 is CASSLTGSYEQYF. The CDR3 nucleotides read TGTGCCAGCAGCCTGACAGGTTCCTACGAGCAGTACTTC.

The chain employs TRBV11-2 and TRBJ2-7; tentatively, D is TRBD2 (5 bases). The germline gives CDR1 SGHAT, CDR2 FQNNGV. Trimming cost V 2 bases and J 0 bases, with 11 bases left between them. The CDR3 length is 15 residues. CDR3 sequence: CASSLSRGPSYEQYF. For the CDR3, the DNA is TGTGCCAGCAGCTTAAGCCGGGGTCCCTCCTACGAGCAGTACTTC.

V is TRBV7-3 and J is TRBJ2-1, with 7 bases fitting TRBD2. Germline CDR1 reads SGHTA; CDR2 reads FQGTGA. The CDR3 is made up of 15 amino acids. Trimming removed 2 bases from V and 7 bases from J; junction bases left unmatched: 8. The DNA for the CDR3 is TGTGCCAGCAGCTTAGGACTAGGAACTCCAAATGAGCAGTTCTTC. As protein: CASSLGLGTPNEQFF. The full variable domain, with the rest looked up from reference TRBV7-3 and TRBJ2-1, is GAGVSQTPSNKVTEKGKYVELRCDPISGHTALYWYRQSLGQGPEFLIYFQGTGAADDSGLPNDRFFAVRPEGSVSTLKIQRTERGDSAVYLCASSLGLGTPNEQFFGPGTRLTVL.

V usage is TRBV29-1 and J usage is TRBJ1-2; D not resolved. This CDR3 is 13 amino acids long. V dropped 7 bases and J dropped 8 bases, with 20 bases sitting between them. The germline CDR1 and CDR2 sequences are SQVTM and ANQGSEA. This CDR3 is CSGRILGDDGYTF. DNA of the CDR3: TGCAGCGGACGAATATTGGGAGACGACGGCTACACCTTC.

This clone has a single count. V is TRBV29-1 and J is TRBJ2-1; perhaps TRBD1 as D (5 bases). Looked up from germline, CDR1 is SQVTM and CDR2 is ANQGSEA. The CDR3 runs to 14 residues. The ends were cut back, 6 bases at V and 6 bases at J, with 18 bases in the middle. The CDR3 region has the DNA TGCAGCGTGTCGCAGGGCTTGGGGTTCAATGAGCAGTTCTTC. Protein sequence: CSVSQGLGFNEQFF.

This chain uses TRBV6-5 with TRBJ2-7; 10 bases agree with TRBD1. The CDR3 is 14 amino acids. Trimming cost V 2 bases and J 5 bases; bases outside gene matches: 3. Germline V lookup: CDR1 MNHEY, CDR2 SVGAGI. The DNA of the CDR3 is TGTGCCAGCAGTTACGCGGGACAGGGGAACGAGCAGTACTTC. Its protein product is CASSYAGQGNEQYF.

The genes are TRBV5-1 and TRBJ2-7; a possible D gene is TRBD1 (6 bases). V lost 2 bases and J 2 bases, leaving 14 bases between the germline ends. The CDR3 runs to 15 residues. The germline V gene encodes CDR1 SGHRS and CDR2 YFSETQ. CDR3 DNA: TGCGCCAGCAGCTTCTCCCGGGACACCCCCTACGAGCAGTACTTC. This translates into CASSFSRDTPYEQYF.

The chain couples TRBV29-1 to TRBJ1-1; D might be TRBD1 (5 bases). The V end lost 2 bases, the J end lost 4 bases, and 8 bases lay between the germline ends. Germline V CDR1 and CDR2: SQVTM, ANQGSEA. The CDR3 runs to 12 residues. CDR3 sequence: CSVEWGGTEAFF. The CDR3 DNA sequence: TGCAGCGTTGAATGGGGGGGCACTGAAGCTTTCTTT.

V gene TRBV7-8 combines with J gene TRBJ2-1; no clear D. Germline-derived CDR1 and CDR2 are SGHVS and FQNEAQ. This CDR3 region has 11 residues. V shed 5 bases and J shed 7 bases, with 6 bases lying between them. The DNA of the CDR3 is TGTGCCAGCAGCCTCGGGAATGAGCAGTTCTTC. This gives the protein CASSLGNEQFF.

J is TRBJ2-1 and V is TRBV27; D is perhaps TRBD2 (6 bases). The CDR3 has 15 amino acids. V lost 3 bases to trimming and J lost 5 bases, with 14 bases between them. CDR1 is MNHEY and CDR2 is SMNVEV in the germline V gene (reference sequence). The CDR3 coding sequence is TGTGCCAGCAGTTTCCCGGGGAGGCAGCACAATGAGCAGTTCTTC. The encoded protein is CASSFPGRQHNEQFF.

This chain joins TRBV5-4 and TRBJ2-7, with 8 nucleotides matching TRBD1. The V gene end was trimmed by 4 bases and the J gene end by 2 bases; junction bases not matched to a gene: 8. This CDR3 is 15 amino acids long. Germline lookup yields CDR1 SGHNT and CDR2 YYREEE (reference sequence). For the CDR3, the DNA is TGTGCCAGCAGCCAAACCGGGACAGGAACCTACGAGCAGTACTTC. Protein product: CASSQTGTGTYEQYF.